This T cell receptor (beta chain) was retrieved from a study of T cell repertoires in cytomegalovirus infection. Study as a whole: The public TCR beta signatures pointed to both CMV infection and matching HLA type. Notes on the study in general: Across the ex vivo response, the dominant clonotypes were HLA-C-restricted CMV-specific TCR beta clonotypes. Cumulated frequencies of public TCR beta families served to identify carriers of CMV plus the relevant HLA.

Looked up from germline, CDR1 is SEHNR and CDR2 is FQNEAQ (reference sequence). V lost 0 bases and J 6 bases, leaving 9 bases between the germline ends. This CDR3 is built from 14 residues. TCRdb re-called the reads with MiXCR, one entry per CDR3 protein. Of tens of thousands of distinct CDR3 sequences listed, about half are singletons. In the case of this clonotype: The antigen remains unidentified.

The chain is built from TRBV7-9 and TRBJ1-5; D is uncertain. The specimen was CD8+ T cells from cultured PBMCs, collected from culture after CMV antigen stimulation. This clonotype was sampled from a human donor in good health (CMV status not recorded). Some clones in this sample may be carry-over from other donors' samples. CDR3 amino acids: CASSLAMVGQPQHF. The CDR3 nucleotides are TGTGCCAGCAGCTTAGCGATGGTGGGTCAGCCCCAGCATTTT.